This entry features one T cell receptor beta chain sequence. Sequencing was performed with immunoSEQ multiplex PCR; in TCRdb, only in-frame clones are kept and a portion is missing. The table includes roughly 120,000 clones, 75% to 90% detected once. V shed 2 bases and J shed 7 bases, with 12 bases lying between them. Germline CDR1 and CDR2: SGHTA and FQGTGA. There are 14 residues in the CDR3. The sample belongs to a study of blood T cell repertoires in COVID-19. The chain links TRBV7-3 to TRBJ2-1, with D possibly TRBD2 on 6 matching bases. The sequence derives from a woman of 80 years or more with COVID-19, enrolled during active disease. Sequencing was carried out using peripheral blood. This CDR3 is CASSLDSGTNEQFF. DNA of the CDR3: TGTGCCAGCAGCTTAGATAGCGGAACAAATGAGCAGTTCTTC.